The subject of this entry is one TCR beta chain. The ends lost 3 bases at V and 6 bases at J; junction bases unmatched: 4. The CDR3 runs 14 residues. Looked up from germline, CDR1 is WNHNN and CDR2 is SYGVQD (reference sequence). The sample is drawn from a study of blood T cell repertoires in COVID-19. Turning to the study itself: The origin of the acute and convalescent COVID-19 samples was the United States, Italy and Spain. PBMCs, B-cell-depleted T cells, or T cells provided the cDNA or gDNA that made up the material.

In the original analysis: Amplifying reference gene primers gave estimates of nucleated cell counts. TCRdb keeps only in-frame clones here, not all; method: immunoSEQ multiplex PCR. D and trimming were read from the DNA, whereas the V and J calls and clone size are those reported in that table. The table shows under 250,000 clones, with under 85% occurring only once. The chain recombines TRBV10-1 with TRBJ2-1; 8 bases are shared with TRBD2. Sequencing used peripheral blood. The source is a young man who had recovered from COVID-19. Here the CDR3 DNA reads TGCGCCAGCAGTGAAGGGACTAGATTCAATGAGCAGTTCTTC. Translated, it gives CASSEGTRFNEQFF.